One sample yielded the 6 T cell receptor beta chains listed below, sequenced in a study of T cell repertoires in cytomegalovirus infection. Antigen specificity for these receptors is unknown. TCRdb independently ran MiXCR on the reads; one entry per CDR3 protein. Seen here are tens of thousands of distinct CDR3 sequences, roughly 25% observed once, and the top ten hold roughly 45%. The specimen comprised CD8+ T cells from cultured PBMCs, sampled from culture after CMV antigen stimulation. These receptors were collected from a human donor in good health (CMV status not recorded). Some clones in this sample may be carry-over from other donors' samples.

The V call is TRBV10-3, the J call TRBJ2-7, with D unclear. CDR1 is ENHRY and CDR2 is SYGVKD in the germline V gene. The CDR3 sequence is 13 residues long. V lost 5 bases to trimming and J lost 0 bases, with 8 bases between them. The CDR3 sequence is CAISSGSSYEQYF. CDR3 DNA sequence: TGTGCCATCAGTTCGGGCAGCTCCTACGAGCAGTACTTC.

There are a few counts of this clonotype. V gene TRBV9 combines with J gene TRBJ2-7; 11 nucleotides match TRBD2. J was trimmed by 5 bases and V by 0 bases; bases with no gene match: 4. The CDR3 runs to 15 residues. CDR1 is SGDLS and CDR2 is YYNGEE in the germline V gene. The CDR3 DNA reads TGTGCCAGCAGCGTAGGTAGCGGGAGGGCCGACGAGCAGTACTTC. Residues: CASSVGSGRADEQYF.

This clonotype was counted only a few times. CDR3 amino acids: CASIPGTRSYEQYF. The CDR3 nucleotides read TGTGCCAGCATTCCCGGGACAAGATCCTACGAGCAGTACTTC. This chain joins TRBV2 and TRBJ2-7; D perhaps matches TRBD1 (6 bases). Between the trimmed V and J ends, which lost 7 bases and 1 base, there was a span of 14 bases. The germline gives CDR1 SNHLY, CDR2 FYNNEI. The CDR3 is made up of 14 amino acids.

Here the CDR3 reads CASTEGTGVLNEQFF. The CDR3 region has the DNA TGTGCCAGCACTGAGGGGACAGGGGTTTTGAATGAGCAGTTCTTC. V and J are TRBV28 and TRBJ2-1; the match to TRBD1 covers 10 bases. Germline values: CDR1 MDHEN, CDR2 SYDVKM. The J segment lost 7 bases and the V segment lost 7 bases, leaving 10 bases of the junction unmatched. The CDR3 is 15 residues long. The full variable domain, with the rest looked up from reference TRBV28 and TRBJ2-1, is DVKVTQSSRYLVKRTGEKVFLECVQDMDHENMFWYRQDPGLGLRLIYFSYDVKMKEKGDIPEGYSVSREKKERFSLILESASTNQTSMYLCASTEGTGVLNEQFFGPGTRLTVL.

This clonotype came up a few times. The chain employs TRBV28 and TRBJ1-1; tentative D call: TRBD1 (6 bases). V was shortened by 2 bases and J by 10 bases, with 14 bases between the two germline ends. Germline V gene lookup returns CDR1 MDHEN and CDR2 SYDVKM. The length of the CDR3 is 13 residues. CDR3 DNA: TGTGCCAGCAGTTTAAGCCCAGGGGATGTAGCTTTCTTT. Amino acids: CASSLSPGDVAFF.

Ten or more counts support this clonotype. The chain combines TRBV7-9 with TRBJ2-1, with TRBD1 as a possible D gene (5 bases). Trimming cost V 7 bases and J 7 bases, with 20 bases left between them. Germline CDR1 and CDR2: SEHNR and FQNEAQ (reference sequence). The CDR3 runs 15 residues. This CDR3 reads CASTAPGISGNEQFF. In nucleotides, the CDR3 is TGTGCCAGCACCGCTCCAGGGATATCTGGGAATGAGCAGTTCTTC. Full variable domain (rest looked up from reference TRBV7-9 and TRBJ2-1): DTGVSQNPRHKITKRGQNVTFRCDPISEHNRLYWYRQTLGQGPEFLTYFQNEAQLEKSRLLSDRFSAERPKGSFSTLEIQRTEQGDSAMYLCASTAPGISGNEQFFGPGTRLTVL.